This passage covers 28 T cell receptor beta chains from one sample sequenced in a study of T cells in Graves' hyperthyroidism and ophthalmopathy. RNA transcripts provided the source from which TCR beta CDR3 regions were amplified. A first-round RT-PCR of the TCR CDR3 used the HTBI primer set. TCRdb independently ran MiXCR on the multiplex PCR reads; one entry per CDR3 protein. This sample has some 580,000 distinct CDR3 sequences, with 16% found just once. The sample taken for sequencing was blood. These receptors originate from a woman in her forties with Graves' ophthalmopathy.

The rearrangement links TRBV27 to TRBJ1-1, with 7 bases fitting TRBD1. The germline V gene has CDR1 MNHEY and CDR2 SMNVEV (reference sequence). V was pared by 5 bases and J by 4 bases, with 16 bases of the junction left unmatched. CDR3 length: 17 amino acids. Here the CDR3 DNA reads TGTGCCAGCAGTCCTCTGCGACAGGGTTGGGGTGCCACTGAAGCTTTCTTT. Translated, it gives CASSPLRQGWGATEAFF.

V usage is TRBV5-1 and J usage is TRBJ1-1; TRBD1 agrees at 10 bases. The CDR3 covers 16 residues. V dropped 4 bases and J dropped 0; count of bases not matched to a gene: 6. CDR1 and CDR2 (germline): SGHRS, YFSETQ. CDR3 in amino acids: CASSQGQGIMNTEAFF. CDR3 sequence (DNA): TGCGCCAGCAGCCAGGGACAGGGGATCATGAACACTGAAGCTTTCTTT.

In this sample, this clonotype turned up a few times. The J gene is TRBJ1-3, the V gene TRBV6-1; a weak D match, TRBD1 (5 bases). The CDR3 is 16 amino acids. Germline V gives CDR1 MNHNS, CDR2 SASEGT. V shed 6 bases and J shed 0 bases, with 15 bases lying between them. The CDR3 loop is CASRRGGGASGNTIYF. The CDR3 nucleotides read TGTGCCAGCAGGAGGGGCGGGGGAGCCTCTGGAAACACCATATATTTT.

The chain employs TRBV7-9 and TRBJ2-4, with D possibly called TRBD1 or TRBD2 (5 bases each). The germline V gene encodes CDR1 SEHNR and CDR2 FQNEAQ (reference sequence). V shed 4 bases and J shed 1 base, with 14 bases lying between them. This CDR3 is built from 16 residues. DNA of the CDR3: TGTGCCAGCAGCTCTAGCCTGGGGGAGGCCAAAAACATTCAGTACTTC. Amino acids: CASSSSLGEAKNIQYF.

In the case of this clonotype: One end of the junction does not line up with germline, which may come from a read error. The chain employs TRBV19 and TRBJ2-3; 7 nucleotides match TRBD2. Germline values: CDR1 LNHDA, CDR2 SQIVND (reference sequence). The CDR3 is 14 amino acids. CDR3 DNA: TGTGCCAGTAGTACTAGCGGAGGCACAGATCCGCAGTATTTT. Translated, it gives CASSTSGGTDPQYF.

This clonotype came up many times. The chain has TRBV30 and TRBJ1-1; a weak D match, TRBD1 (6 bases). This CDR3 is 14 amino acids long. The germline V and J ends were trimmed by 2 bases and 11 bases, with 21 bases remaining between them. From germline, CDR1 is GTSNPN and CDR2 SVGIG (reference sequence). CDR3 loop: CAWSTSAGGGEAFF. CDR3 bases: TGTGCCTGGAGTACCTCGGCGGGGGGCGGTGAGGCTTTCTTT.

This chain connects TRBV5-1 to TRBJ2-6; D is unresolved. The CDR3 is 16 residues long. Trimming took off 4 bases at V and 0 bases at J, with 11 bases between the two ends. From germline, CDR1 is SGHRS and CDR2 YFSETQ. The CDR3 here is CASSPPQVSGANVLTF. CDR3 sequence (DNA): TGCGCCAGCAGCCCCCCGCAGGTCTCTGGGGCCAACGTCCTGACTTTC.

This clonotype occurred many times. J is TRBJ2-5 and V is TRBV30; 10 bases align to TRBD2. Germline lookup yields CDR1 GTSNPN and CDR2 SVGIG (reference sequence). The J segment lost 3 bases and the V segment lost 2 bases, leaving 6 bases of the junction unmatched. CDR3 length: 15 residues. CDR3 loop: CAWSRQRGGKETQYF. The DNA of the CDR3 is TGTGCCTGGAGTCGGCAGCGGGGGGGTAAAGAGACCCAGTACTTC. Using reference TRBV30 and TRBJ2-5 for the parts outside the CDR3, the full variable domain is SQTIHQWPATLVQPVGSPLSLECTVEGTSNPNLYWYRQAAGRGLQLLFYSVGIGQISSEVPQNLSASRPQDRQFILSSKKLLLSDSGFYLCAWSRQRGGKETQYFGPGTRLLVL.

This clonotype appeared many times. The chain combines TRBV6-1 with TRBJ2-7; weak D call: TRBD1 (7 bases). Trimming removed 0 bases from V and 4 bases from J, with 13 bases in between. This CDR3 region has 15 residues. Germline lookup yields CDR1 MNHNS and CDR2 SASEGT. The CDR3 nucleotides are TGTGCCAGCAGTGAAGCGTTCAGGGGGGAATACGAGCAGTACTTC. Translated: CASSEAFRGEYEQYF.

This clonotype was observed at least ten times. The chain employs TRBV28 and TRBJ1-1, with D unclear. Germline-derived CDR1 and CDR2 are MDHEN and SYDVKM. The length of the CDR3 is 12 residues. Trimming left V 2 bases short and J 9 bases short, with 10 bases between. The CDR3 DNA follows: TGTGCCAGCAGTTTAGGTATAGAACAAGCTTTCTTT. Protein sequence: CASSLGIEQAFF.

This clonotype was seen a few times. CDR3 residues: CASSNFIGTSDTQYF. The CDR3 DNA reads as TGTGCCAGCAGCAACTTTATTGGGACTAGCGATACGCAGTATTTT. The rearrangement joins TRBV5-5 to TRBJ2-3; TRBD2 matches 9 bases. V shed 4 bases, J shed 6 bases, and the junction held 9 bases outside the gene matches. Germline V lookup: CDR1 SGHKS, CDR2 YYEKEE (reference sequence). This CDR3 comprises 15 residues.

This clonotype was found a few times. A much larger clone sits a single nucleotide away, making a read error possible. This sequence joins TRBV7-9 and TRBJ2-1; D assignment may be TRBD1 or TRBD2 (5 bases each). CDR3 length: 14 amino acids. V was pared by 5 bases and J by 10 bases, with 18 bases between. Germline V gives CDR1 SEHNR, CDR2 FQNEAQ (reference sequence). In DNA form, the CDR3 reads TGTGCCAGCAGCCCCCTAGCTAAAAGGGACGAGCAGTTCTTC. Residues: CASSPLAKRDEQFF.

This clonotype was counted at least ten times. CDR3 DNA: TGTGCCAGCAGCTTAGCGCACGGACTAGAGGGAGAGACCCAGTACTTC. Translated, it gives CASSLAHGLEGETQYF. V and J are TRBV11-1 and TRBJ2-5; 7 bases are shared with TRBD2. V shed 0 bases, J shed 4 bases, and the junction held 8 bases outside the gene matches. The germline gives CDR1 SGHAT, CDR2 FQDESV (reference sequence). The CDR3 covers 16 residues.

This clonotype was counted only a few times. V gene TRBV10-2 combines with J gene TRBJ2-2; D not resolved. The CDR3 spans 17 residues. CDR1 is WSHSY and CDR2 is SAAADI in the germline V gene. The germline V and J ends were trimmed by 0 bases and 1 base, with 12 bases remaining between them. The CDR3 loop reads CASSESVGVLNTGELFF. The CDR3 nucleotides read TGCGCCAGCAGTGAGTCAGTTGGGGTACTGAACACCGGGGAGCTGTTTTTT.

The chain employs TRBV6-1 and TRBJ1-1, with D possibly being TRBD1 (6 bases). Trimming took off 5 bases at V and 11 bases at J, with 15 bases between the two ends. CDR1 is MNHNS, CDR2 SASEGT, per germline. The CDR3 extends over 12 amino acids. CDR3 sequence: CASSSIGGGAFF. As DNA, the CDR3 is TGTGCCAGCAGTTCAATAGGGGGTGGCGCTTTCTTT.

This clonotype was seen many times. The chain links TRBV11-2 to TRBJ2-1; possible D gene TRBD1, 6 bases. Germline V gene lookup returns CDR1 SGHAT and CDR2 FQNNGV. V lost 1 base and J 3 bases, leaving 19 bases between the germline ends. This CDR3 is 18 amino acids long. The CDR3 loop reads CASSLARAAGGRYNEQFF. CDR3 sequence (DNA): TGTGCCAGCAGCTTAGCCCGGGCGGCTGGGGGCCGCTACAATGAGCAGTTCTTC.

This clonotype was observed many times. The chain is built from TRBV6-1 and TRBJ1-5; 8 bases align to TRBD1. Trimming at V came to 3 bases and at J to 2 bases, leaving 3 bases not matched to a gene. Germline loops: CDR1 MNHNS, CDR2 SASEGT. CDR3 length equals 15 residues. The CDR3 region has the DNA TGTGCCAGCAGTGAGCTGACAGGGGGCAATCAGCCCCAGCATTTT. It yields the protein CASSELTGGNQPQHF.

The sample holds many counts of this clonotype. This sequence joins TRBV3-1 and TRBJ2-1, with TRBD2 matching 11 bases. CDR1 and CDR2 from the germline V gene are LGHDT and YNNKEL (reference sequence). V lost 3 bases, J lost 3 bases, and 7 bases stayed unmatched. The length of the CDR3 is 17 residues. The CDR3 is CASSHKTSGGNYNEQFF. The CDR3 coding sequence is TGTGCCAGCAGCCACAAAACTAGCGGGGGTAACTACAATGAGCAGTTCTTC.

This clonotype showed up just a few times. The V and J genes are TRBV5-8 and TRBJ2-3; no reliable D call. V dropped 1 base and J dropped 0 bases, with 12 bases sitting between them. From germline, CDR1 is SGHTS and CDR2 YDEGEE. The length of the CDR3 is 16 residues. CDR3 sequence: CASSLTGKTSTDTQYF. The CDR3 bases are TGTGCCAGCAGCTTGACTGGGAAAACTAGCACAGATACGCAGTATTTT.

This clonotype was seen at least ten times. The chain joins TRBV12-3 or TRBV12-4 to TRBJ2-1; 9 positions agree with TRBD1. V shed 6 bases and J 6 bases; nucleotides not matched to a gene: 9. This CDR3 is built from 15 residues. CDR3 coding DNA: TGTGCCAGCAGCCACCCCGGGACAGGGTTCAATGAGCAGTTCTTC. This translates into CASSHPGTGFNEQFF.

This clonotype was seen just once. The junction does not match germline at one end; this may be a read error. This chain joins TRBV6-1 and TRBJ2-5, with 9 bases lining up with TRBD1. Germline assignment: CDR1 MNHNS and CDR2 SASEGT. The CDR3 runs 14 residues. The CDR3 nucleotides read TGTGCCAGCAGGAACAACAGGGGGCCTGAGATCCAGTACTTC. Residues: CASRNNRGPEIQYF.

This clonotype was seen repeatedly, ten times or more. J is TRBJ1-1 and V is TRBV2, with D unclear. Trimming took off 7 bases at V and 9 bases at J, with 12 bases between the two ends. This CDR3 is built from 11 residues. CDR1 and CDR2 from the germline V gene are SNHLY and FYNNEI. The CDR3, as DNA: TGTGCCAGCATTACAAGAGAAAAAGCTTTCTTT. Translated, it gives CASITREKAFF. Together with reference TRBV2 and TRBJ1-1, the CDR3 gives the full variable domain: EPEVTQTPSHQVTQMGQEVILRCVPISNHLYFYWYRQILGQKVEFLVSFYNNEISEKSEIFDDQFSVERPDGSNFTLKIRSTKLEDSAMYFCASITREKAFFGQGTRLTVV.

This clonotype was recorded a few times. The chain links TRBV7-2 to TRBJ1-1; possibly TRBD1 for D (6 bases). The CDR3 covers 14 residues. The ends were cut back, 1 base at V and 6 bases at J, with 12 bases in the middle. Germline lookup yields CDR1 SGHTA and CDR2 FQGNSA. CDR3 sequence (DNA): TGTGCCAGCAGCTTAGTCAGGGGCAGCTCTGAAGCTTTCTTT. As protein: CASSLVRGSSEAFF.

This clonotype has just a few counts. This chain uses TRBV7-9 with TRBJ2-7, with D perhaps TRBD1 (5 bases). With 3 bases removed from V and 6 bases from J, the gap between germline ends came to 12 bases. Germline V lookup: CDR1 SEHNR, CDR2 FQNEAQ (reference sequence). The CDR3 contains 13 residues. The CDR3 loop reads CASSLGLVGEQYF. The CDR3 DNA follows: TGTGCCAGCAGCTTGGGGCTAGTGGGCGAGCAGTACTTC.

V and J are TRBV5-1 and TRBJ2-2, with TRBD2 identical over 7 bases. V lost 3 bases, J lost 4 bases, and 6 bases stayed unmatched. CDR1 SGHRS and CDR2 YFSETQ come from the germline V gene. The CDR3 runs to 15 residues. The CDR3 DNA follows: TGCGCCAGCAGCTACTTTACTAGCGTCACCGGGGAGCTGTTTTTT. Translation: CASSYFTSVTGELFF.

The chain carries TRBV5-5 and TRBJ2-5; TRBD1 is a possible D gene (5 bases). This CDR3 has 14 residues. CDR1 and CDR2 from the germline V gene are SGHKS and YYEKEE (reference sequence). The V gene lost 10 bases and the J gene lost 5 bases, with 21 bases spanning the gap. CDR3 nucleotide sequence: TGTGCCTTTACACTGGGGCACCTGGGGGAGACCCAGTACTTC. This gives the protein CAFTLGHLGETQYF.

This clonotype has at least ten counts. The chain has TRBV28 and TRBJ1-2; 7 nucleotides agree with TRBD1. V lost 5 bases and J lost 4; bases outside the gene matches: 10. The CDR3 runs to 15 residues. The V gene's germline CDR1 is MDHEN and CDR2 SYDVKM. The CDR3 bases are TGTGCCAGCAGTCCCCAGAGGGGGCCGCGCTATGGCTACACCTTC. Translation gives CASSPQRGPRYGYTF.

The genes are TRBV12-3 or TRBV12-4 and TRBJ1-4, with D perhaps TRBD1 (5 bases). V was clipped by 1 base and J by 8 bases, with 11 bases between them. The CDR3 consists of 14 residues. CDR3 sequence (DNA): TGTGCCAGCAGTTTAGGGACAACAAGGGAAAAACTGTTTTTT. This sequence encodes CASSLGTTREKLFF.